These T cell receptor beta chains were read from a single sample in a study of siplizumab effects on memory and regulatory T cells. Repertoires were generated with immunoSEQ multiplex PCR, while TCRdb's copy carries only in-frame clones and drops some. The table has over 95,000 clones, roughly 93% seen once; the top ten hold roughly 0.17%. What was sequenced was non-Treg CD4+ T cells sorted from blood. Receptors were obtained from a human donor in good health. CDR3s include the opening cysteine and the closing phenylalanine or tryptophan. A D gene is named only where the DNA matches it firmly. The size of a clone is reported for some rows only, either as once, few or many, or as a class for expanded clones.

clone_size | d_call | j_call | v_call | cdr3_nt | cdr3_aa
- | - | TRBJ1-2 | TRBV11-2 | TGTGCCAGCAGCTTAGGGTCCCCTGGCTATGGCTACACCTTC | CASSLGSPGYGYTF
- | TRBD2 | TRBJ2-1 | TRBV11-2 | TGTGCCAGCAGCTTAGGAGTTGGCGGGAGGCGGCAGTTCTTC | CASSLGVGGRRQFF
- | - | TRBJ1-1 | TRBV2 | TGTGCCAGCAAATCGGAACAGGGGAACACTGAAGCTTTCTTT | CASKSEQGNTEAFF
- | - | TRBJ2-3 | TRBV30 | TGTGCCTGGAGTGGAAGCGGCCAGAGCACAGATACGCAGTATTTT | CAWSGSGQSTDTQYF
- | TRBD1 | TRBJ2-7 | TRBV4-1 | TGCGCCAGCAGCCCGGACAGGTGGAACTACGAGCAGTACTTC | CASSPDRWNYEQYF
- | - | TRBJ1-1 | TRBV15 | TGTGCCACCAGCAGAGGGGGGATCCCTGAAGCTTTCTTT | CATSRGGIPEAFF
once | - | TRBJ1-1 | TRBV12-5 | TGTGCTAGTGGTTTGTACAACATGAACACTGAAGCTTTCTTT | CASGLYNMNTEAFF
- | TRBD1 | TRBJ2-7 | TRBV27 | TGTGCCAGCGGAAGGGACAGGGGTTACGAGCAGTACTTC | CASGRDRGYEQYF
once | - | TRBJ1-1 | TRBV7-9 | TGTGCCAGCAGCAACAGGGTCAACACTGAAGCTTTCTTT | CASSNRVNTEAFF
- | - | TRBJ1-2 | TRBV27 | TGTGCCAGTAGGACACTTAACTATGGCTACACCTTC | CASRTLNYGYTF
- | TRBD1 | TRBJ2-7 | TRBV5-6 | TGTGCCAGCAGCTCGGACAGGGGGACGCAGTACTTC | CASSSDRGTQYF
- | TRBD2 | TRBJ2-3 | TRBV28 | TGTGCCAGCGGTCGGACTAGGTCCACAGATACGCAGTATTTT | CASGRTRSTDTQYF
- | - | TRBJ2-3 | TRBV21-1 | TGTGCCAGCAGCCTATTCACAGATACGCAGTATTTT | CASSLFTDTQYF
- | - | TRBJ2-1 | TRBV9 | TGTGCCAGCAGCGTAGTTTTTGGGGGGCACAATGAGCAGTTCTTC | CASSVVFGGHNEQFF
- | TRBD2 | TRBJ2-2 | TRBV28 | TGTGCCAGCAGAACAAGGACTAGCGGCTTAACCGGGGAGCTGTTTTTT | CASRTRTSGLTGELFF
- | TRBD2 | TRBJ2-1 | TRBV2 | TGTGCCAGCAGAGGGACTAGCGGCAACAATGAGCAGTTCTTC | CASRGTSGNNEQFF
- | - | TRBJ2-7 | TRBV27 | TGTGCCAGCAGTTCGACAAGGGGGACGCCCGGCTACGAGCAGTACTTC | CASSSTRGTPGYEQYF
few | TRBD1 | TRBJ1-3 | TRBV6-7 | TGTGCCAGCAGTTACCCCGGGACAGACCAAAACACCATATATTTT | CASSYPGTDQNTIYF
- | - | TRBJ1-6 | TRBV6-5 | TGTGCCAGCAGTTACATATCAGGGGAGAATTCACCCCTCCACTTT | CASSYISGENSPLHF
- | TRBD1 | TRBJ1-2 | TRBV4-3 | TGCGCCAGCAGCCGAGAGGGACAGGGGGTCTATGGCTACACCTTC | CASSREGQGVYGYTF
- | - | TRBJ2-3 | TRBV7-9 | TGTGCCAGCAGCTTATTGGGGCAGGGCACCTCTAGCACAGATACGCAGTATTTT | CASSLLGQGTSSTDTQYF
once | TRBD2 | TRBJ2-1 | TRBV9 | TGTGCCAGCAGCCCTCGTCTAGCGGGGGGGTACAATGAGCAGTTCTTC | CASSPRLAGGYNEQFF
- | - | TRBJ2-5 | TRBV4-1 | TGCGCCAGCAGCCAAGGAATGTTCGGGCCGGAGACCCAGTACTTC | CASSQGMFGPETQYF
- | TRBD1 | TRBJ1-1 | TRBV7-3 | TGTGCCAGCAGCTTAACCGGACAGGGGGTCACTGAAGCTTTCTTT | CASSLTGQGVTEAFF
- | TRBD1 | TRBJ2-7 | TRBV7-9 | TGTGCCAGCAGCGACCGGGACAGGGGCTCCTACGAGCAGTACTTC | CASSDRDRGSYEQYF
- | - | TRBJ1-1 | TRBV5-1 | TGCGCCAGCAGCTTCGGGCAGGACACTGAAGCTTTCTTT | CASSFGQDTEAFF
- | TRBD1 | TRBJ1-3 | TRBV9 | TGTGCCAGCAGCGTAGGGGATCCGGGCAGGGGGCACACCATATATTTT | CASSVGDPGRGHTIYF
- | TRBD1 | TRBJ1-1 | TRBV7-3 | TGTGCCAGCAGCTTAGAAGCCGGGACAGGGAAAGCTTTCTTT | CASSLEAGTGKAFF
- | - | TRBJ1-2 | TRBV20-1 | TGCGCCGGCCGGGCTTCGAATGGCTACACCTTC | CAGRASNGYTF
- | TRBD1 | TRBJ2-4 | TRBV27 | TGTGCCAGCAGACCGGGACAGGGCTTAGGGAACATTCAGTACTTC | CASRPGQGLGNIQYF
- | - | TRBJ1-1 | TRBV19 | TGTGCCAGTACTAAGACCCTTTTGAACACTGAAGCTTTCTTT | CASTKTLLNTEAFF
- | - | TRBJ2-7 | TRBV19 | TGTGCCAGTAGTATAGATCCACAGGGAGCCTACGAGCAGTACTTC | CASSIDPQGAYEQYF